The sequence of this TCR beta chain was determined in a study of shared clonotypes between healthy human individuals. Between the trimmed V and J ends, which lost 5 bases and 2 bases, there was a span of 17 bases. Germline V gives CDR1 MDHEN, CDR2 SYDVKM. The CDR3 runs to 16 residues. Some clones are missing from TCRdb's copy, which holds only in-frame ones; the method was immunoSEQ multiplex PCR. The repertoire holds 600,000 to 800,000 clones, 55% to 80% seen once, with around 1.7% in the top ten. Specimen: memory CD4+ T cells sorted from blood. Subset specified: CD45RA-negative fraction. The TCR sequence derives from a woman between 25 and 40 years old in good health. This sequence joins TRBV28 and TRBJ2-3; D not resolved. The DNA of the CDR3 is TGTGCCAGCAGTCCTTTCCCTAAGCGCCCCACAGATACGCAGTATTTT. It is translated as CASSPFPKRPTDTQYF.